This T cell receptor beta chain derives from a study of T cell responses to AZD1222 COVID-19 vaccine. Study findings and constraints: Every sample of the repertoires postdated the peak T cell response. Increases in Spike-specific TCR breadth and depth were seen after two AZD1222 doses.

Germline V lookup: CDR1 SQVTM, CDR2 ANQGSEA. V was cut by 2 bases and J by 7 bases, with 11 bases left in between. CDR3 size: 12 residues. The table came from immunoSEQ multiplex PCR; TCRdb's copy has only in-frame clones and leaves some out. The profile shows 90,000 to 120,000 clones, around nine tenths of them singletons. A remark on this clone: Its specificity is unknown.

Sequenced here: peripheral blood, sampled on day 0 of AZD1222 vaccination. The TCR was taken from an adult in good health. The rearrangement links TRBV29-1 to TRBJ1-2; D possibly corresponds to TRBD1 (6 bases). In DNA, the CDR3 is TGCAGCGTTGAACCCGGGGGCGGTGGCTACACCTTC. Translated, it gives CSVEPGGGGYTF. Full variable domain (remainder filled in from reference TRBV29-1 and TRBJ1-2): SAVISQKPSRDICQRGTSLTIQCQVDSQVTMMFWYRQQPGQSLTLIATANQGSEATYESGFVIDKFPISRPNLTFSTLTVSNMSPEDSSIYLCSVEPGGGGYTFGSGTRLTVV.